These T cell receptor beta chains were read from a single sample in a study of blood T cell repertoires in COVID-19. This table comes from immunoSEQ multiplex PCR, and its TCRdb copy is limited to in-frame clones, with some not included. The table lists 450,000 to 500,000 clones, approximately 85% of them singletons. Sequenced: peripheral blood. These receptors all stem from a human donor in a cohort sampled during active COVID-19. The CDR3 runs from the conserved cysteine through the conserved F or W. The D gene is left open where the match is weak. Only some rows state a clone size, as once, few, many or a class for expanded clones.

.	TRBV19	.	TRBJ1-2	TGTGCCAGTAGTATTACGGACAGTGGGTGGGCTAACTATGGCTACACCTTC	CASSITDSGWANYGYTF
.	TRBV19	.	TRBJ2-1	TGTGCCAGTAGTCCTCCGGCCTACAATGAGCAGTTCTTC	CASSPPAYNEQFF
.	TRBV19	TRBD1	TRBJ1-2	TGTGCCAGTAGTAGCGGGACAGGGGCCTTCTATGGCTACACCTTC	CASSSGTGAFYGYTF
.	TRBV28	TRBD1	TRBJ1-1	TGTGCCAGCAGTTACCATCAGGGGGCAGGGAGTGAAGCTTTCTTT	CASSYHQGAGSEAFF
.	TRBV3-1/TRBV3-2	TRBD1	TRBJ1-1	TGTGCCAGCAGCCTCCGGACAGGGAAGACTGAAGCTTTCTTT	CASSLRTGKTEAFF
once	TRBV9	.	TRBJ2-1	TGTGCCAGCAGCGTAGTCCCCAGCGGCGATGAGCAGTTCTTC	CASSVVPSGDEQFF
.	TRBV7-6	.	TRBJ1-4	TGTGCCAGCAGCTTAGCGGACAGTAATAATGAAAAACTGTTTTTT	CASSLADSNNEKLFF
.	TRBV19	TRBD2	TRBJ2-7	TGTGCCAGTAAGGAGCGGGGGGGAACCTACGAGCAGTACTTC	CASKERGGTYEQYF
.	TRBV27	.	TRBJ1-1	TGTGCCAGCAGTTTGTTGGGGACTAGGAACACTGAAGCTTTCTTT	CASSLLGTRNTEAFF
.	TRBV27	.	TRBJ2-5	TGTGCCAGCCGAACGCAGGGGAATTTAGAGACCCAGTACTTC	CASRTQGNLETQYF
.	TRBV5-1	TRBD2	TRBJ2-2	TGCGCCAGCAGCTTGGGGCTAGCGGGAAACACCGGGGAGCTGTTTTTT	CASSLGLAGNTGELFF
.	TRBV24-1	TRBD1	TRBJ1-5	TGTGCCACCAGTGAATCCTCGGGACAGGGGTATCAGCCCCAGCATTTT	CATSESSGQGYQPQHF
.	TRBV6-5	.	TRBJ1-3	TGTGCCAGCAGGACGCCTACCCCGGGAGGAAACACCATATATTTT	CASRTPTPGGNTIYF
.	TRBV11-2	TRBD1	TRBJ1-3	TGTGCCAGCAGCTTCAGCACAGGGGACTCTGGAAACACCATATATTTT	CASSFSTGDSGNTIYF
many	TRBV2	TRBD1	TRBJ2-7	TGTGCCAGCAGTGAAGATTCAAACAGGGGACCCTACGAGCAGTACTTC	CASSEDSNRGPYEQYF
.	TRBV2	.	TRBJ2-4	TGTGCCAGCAGTACTAGTCGAGTTTTGATTCAGTACTTC	CASSTSRVLIQYF
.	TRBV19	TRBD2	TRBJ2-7	TGTGCCAGTAGCGACTTGGGGACTAGGGAGCAGTACTTC	CASSDLGTREQYF
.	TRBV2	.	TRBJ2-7	TGTGCCAGCAGCAGGGATCGGTACGAGCAGTACTTC	CASSRDRYEQYF